This entry describes one T cell receptor (beta chain). Its antigen is as yet unknown. Germline CDR1 reads MNHEY; CDR2 reads SMNVEV (reference sequence). V lost 0 bases to trimming and J lost 8 bases; unmatched junction nucleotides: 14. This CDR3 contains 17 residues. Stable Graves' hyperthyroidism denoted no ophthalmopathy progression over 18 months. Newly diagnosed patients aged 18 to 65 had hyperthyroidism of under 2 months' duration. Amplification yielded TCR beta CDR3 regions, with RNA transcripts as the source. During a first-round RT-PCR of the TCR CDR3, the HTBI primer set was used. TCRdb re-derived calls from the multiplex PCR reads in MiXCR, one entry per CDR3 protein. Of about 420,000 distinct CDR3 sequences in the sample, about a sixth were seen once. The data were obtained in a study of T cells in Graves' hyperthyroidism and ophthalmopathy. Whole-study results and caveats: Most thyroid-expanded clonotypes above 0.001 were also found in blood. With a median lead of around 6.7 months before onset, the model predicted ophthalmopathy.

The chain joins TRBV27 to TRBJ1-2; 8 bases are a match to TRBD1. The origin of this receptor is a woman in her late teens or twenties with Graves' hyperthyroidism. Sequenced material: blood. The CDR3 protein is CASSLSILGRGPEGYTF. CDR3 bases: TGTGCCAGCAGTTTATCAATTTTGGGCAGGGGGCCCGAAGGCTACACCTTC.